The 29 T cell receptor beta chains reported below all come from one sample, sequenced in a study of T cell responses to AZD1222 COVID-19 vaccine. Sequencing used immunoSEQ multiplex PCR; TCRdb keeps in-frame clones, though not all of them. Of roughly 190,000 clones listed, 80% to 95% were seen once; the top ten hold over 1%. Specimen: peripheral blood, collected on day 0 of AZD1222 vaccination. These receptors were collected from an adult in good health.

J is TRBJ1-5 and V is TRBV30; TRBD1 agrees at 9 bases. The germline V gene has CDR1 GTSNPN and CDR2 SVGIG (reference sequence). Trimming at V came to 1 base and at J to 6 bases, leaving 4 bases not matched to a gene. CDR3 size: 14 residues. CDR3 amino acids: CAWSETGGGQPQHF. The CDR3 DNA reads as TGTGCCTGGAGTGAGACAGGGGGAGGTCAGCCCCAGCATTTT.

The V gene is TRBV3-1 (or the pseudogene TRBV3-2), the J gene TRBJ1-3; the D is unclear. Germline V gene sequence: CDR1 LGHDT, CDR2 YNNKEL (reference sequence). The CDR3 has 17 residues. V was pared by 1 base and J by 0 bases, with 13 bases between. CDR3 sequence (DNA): TGTGCCAGCAGCCAAGGGGTTTACCAAGTCTCTGGAAACACCATATATTTT. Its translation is CASSQGVYQVSGNTIYF.

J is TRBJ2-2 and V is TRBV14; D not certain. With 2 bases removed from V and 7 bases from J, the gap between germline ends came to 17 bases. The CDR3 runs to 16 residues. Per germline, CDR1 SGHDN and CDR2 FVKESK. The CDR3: CASSQSYIANRGELFF. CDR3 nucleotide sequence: TGTGCCAGCAGCCAATCCTATATTGCGAACCGCGGGGAGCTGTTTTTT.

CDR3 sequence (DNA): TGTGCCAGCAGGATAACTAGCGGGGCTTACAATGAGCAGTTCTTC. It encodes CASRITSGAYNEQFF. The chain combines TRBV6-5 with TRBJ2-1; 10 nucleotides line up with TRBD2. The V segment lost 6 bases and the J segment 4 bases; nucleotides outside the gene matches: 6. The germline gives CDR1 MNHEY, CDR2 SVGAGI. The CDR3 is made up of 15 amino acids.

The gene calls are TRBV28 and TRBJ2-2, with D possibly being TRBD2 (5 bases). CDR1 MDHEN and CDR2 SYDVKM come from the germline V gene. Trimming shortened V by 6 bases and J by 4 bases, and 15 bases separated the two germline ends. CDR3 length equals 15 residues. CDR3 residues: CASRVEGRITGELFF. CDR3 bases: TGTGCCAGCAGGGTAGAGGGCCGAATCACCGGGGAGCTGTTTTTT.

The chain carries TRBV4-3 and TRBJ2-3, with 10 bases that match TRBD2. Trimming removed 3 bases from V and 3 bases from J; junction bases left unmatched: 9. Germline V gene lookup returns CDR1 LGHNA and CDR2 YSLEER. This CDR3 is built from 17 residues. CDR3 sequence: CASSHQSSGGGTDTQYF. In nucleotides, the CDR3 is TGCGCCAGCAGCCACCAATCCAGCGGGGGGGGGACAGATACGCAGTATTTT.

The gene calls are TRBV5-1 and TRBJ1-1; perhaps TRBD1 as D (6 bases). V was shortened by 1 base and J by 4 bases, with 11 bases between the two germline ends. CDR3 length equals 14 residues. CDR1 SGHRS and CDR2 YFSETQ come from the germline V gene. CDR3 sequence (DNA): TGCGCCAGCAGCTTGACACAGGGCCCCACTGAAGCTTTCTTT. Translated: CASSLTQGPTEAFF.

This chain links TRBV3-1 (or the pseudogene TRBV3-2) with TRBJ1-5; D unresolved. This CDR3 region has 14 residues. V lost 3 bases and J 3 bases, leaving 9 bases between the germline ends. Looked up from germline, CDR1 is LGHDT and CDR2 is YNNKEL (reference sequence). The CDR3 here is CASSHGQTNQPQHF. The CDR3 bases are TGTGCCAGCAGCCACGGCCAGACCAATCAGCCCCAGCATTTT.

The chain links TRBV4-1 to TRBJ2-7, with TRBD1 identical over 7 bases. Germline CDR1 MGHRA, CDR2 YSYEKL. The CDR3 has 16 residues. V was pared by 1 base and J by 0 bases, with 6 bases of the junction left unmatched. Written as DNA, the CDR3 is TGCGCCAGCAGCCAAGCTTCCGACAGGGTCTCCTACGAGCAGTACTTC. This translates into CASSQASDRVSYEQYF.

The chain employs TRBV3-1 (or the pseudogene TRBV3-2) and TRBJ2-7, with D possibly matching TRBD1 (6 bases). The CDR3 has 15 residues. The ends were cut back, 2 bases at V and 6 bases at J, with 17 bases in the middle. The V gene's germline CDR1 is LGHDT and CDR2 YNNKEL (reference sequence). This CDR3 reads CASSQQGPGSREQYF. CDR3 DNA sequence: TGTGCCAGCAGCCAACAGGGGCCAGGGAGCCGCGAGCAGTACTTC.

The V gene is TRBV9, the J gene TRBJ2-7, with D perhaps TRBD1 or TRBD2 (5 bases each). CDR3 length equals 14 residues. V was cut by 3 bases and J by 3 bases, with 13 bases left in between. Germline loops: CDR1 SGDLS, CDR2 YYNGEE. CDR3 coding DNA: TGTGCCAGCAGCGCGGGACCGACTTTCTACGAGCAGTACTTC. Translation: CASSAGPTFYEQYF.

The CDR3 spells CASSPEWASSYNSPLHF. DNA of the CDR3: TGTGCCAGCTCCCCTGAGTGGGCCAGCTCCTATAATTCACCCCTCCACTTT. The genes are TRBV18 and TRBJ1-6; D gene uncertain. This CDR3 comprises 17 residues. V was trimmed by 6 bases and J by 0 bases, leaving 15 bases between them. The germline V gene has CDR1 KGHSH and CDR2 LQKENI.

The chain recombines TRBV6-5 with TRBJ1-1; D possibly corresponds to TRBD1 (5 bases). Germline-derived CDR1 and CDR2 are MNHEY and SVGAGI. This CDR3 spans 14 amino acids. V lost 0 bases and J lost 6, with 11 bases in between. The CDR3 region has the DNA TGTGCCAGCAGTTACTCGTTATCAGGGTCTGAAGCTTTCTTT. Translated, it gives CASSYSLSGSEAFF.

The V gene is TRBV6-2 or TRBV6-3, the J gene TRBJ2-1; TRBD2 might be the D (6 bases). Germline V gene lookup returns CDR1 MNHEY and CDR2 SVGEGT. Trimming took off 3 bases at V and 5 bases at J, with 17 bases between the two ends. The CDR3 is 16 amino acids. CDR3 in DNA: TGTGCCAGCAGTTATCGCCCTGCGGGGTTCGACAATGAGCAGTTCTTC. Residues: CASSYRPAGFDNEQFF.

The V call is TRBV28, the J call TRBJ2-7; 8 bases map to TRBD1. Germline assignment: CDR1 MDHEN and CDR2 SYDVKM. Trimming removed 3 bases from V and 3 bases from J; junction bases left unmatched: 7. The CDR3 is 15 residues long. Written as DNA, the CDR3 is TGTGCCAGCAGTTTGGCCGGGACAGGAAACTACGAGCAGTACTTC. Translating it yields CASSLAGTGNYEQYF.

The CDR3 DNA reads as TGTGCCAGCAACCCCCAGTGTAGCGTCCGGGGGTACACCGGGGAGCTGTTTTTT. Amino acid sequence: CASNPQCSVRGYTGELFF. This sequence joins TRBV21-1 and TRBJ2-2; the table names TRBD2, a call not compared with the DNA. TRBV21-1 counts as a pseudogene. CDR3 length equals 18 residues.

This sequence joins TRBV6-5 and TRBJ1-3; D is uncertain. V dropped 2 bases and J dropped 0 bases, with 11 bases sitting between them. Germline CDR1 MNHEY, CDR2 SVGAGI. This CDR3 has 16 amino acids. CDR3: CASSYAQSSSGNTIYF. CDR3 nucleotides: TGTGCCAGCAGTTACGCCCAGTCCAGCTCTGGAAACACCATATATTTT.

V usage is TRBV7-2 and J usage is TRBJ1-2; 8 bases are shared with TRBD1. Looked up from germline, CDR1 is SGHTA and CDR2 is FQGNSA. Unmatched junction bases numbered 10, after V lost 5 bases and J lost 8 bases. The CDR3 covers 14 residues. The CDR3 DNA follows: TGTGCCAGCAGCCCAGACTGGACAGGGCGAGGCTACACCTTC. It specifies CASSPDWTGRGYTF. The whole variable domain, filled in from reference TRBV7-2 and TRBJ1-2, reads GAGVSQSPSNKVTEKGKDVELRCDPISGHTALYWYRQSLGQGLEFLIYFQGNSAPDKSGLPSDRFSAERTGGSVSTLTIQRTQQEDSAVYLCASSPDWTGRGYTFGSGTRLTVV.

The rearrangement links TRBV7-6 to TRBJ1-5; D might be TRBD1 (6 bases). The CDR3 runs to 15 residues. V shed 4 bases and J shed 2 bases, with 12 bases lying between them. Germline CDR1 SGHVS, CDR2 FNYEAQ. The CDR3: CASSWEQGRNQPQHF. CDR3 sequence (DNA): TGTGCCAGCAGCTGGGAACAGGGCCGCAATCAGCCCCAGCATTTT. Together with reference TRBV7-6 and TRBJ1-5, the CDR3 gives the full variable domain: GAGVSQSPRYKVTKRGQDVALRCDPISGHVSLYWYRQALGQGPEFLTYFNYEAQQDKSGLPNDRFSAERPEGSISTLTIQRTEQRDSAMYRCASSWEQGRNQPQHFGDGTRLSIL.

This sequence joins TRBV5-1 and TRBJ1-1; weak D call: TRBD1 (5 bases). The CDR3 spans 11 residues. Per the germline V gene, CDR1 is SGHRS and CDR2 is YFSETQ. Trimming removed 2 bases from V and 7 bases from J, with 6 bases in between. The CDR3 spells CASSLGDEAFF. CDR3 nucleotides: TGCGCCAGCAGCTTAGGGGATGAAGCTTTCTTT.

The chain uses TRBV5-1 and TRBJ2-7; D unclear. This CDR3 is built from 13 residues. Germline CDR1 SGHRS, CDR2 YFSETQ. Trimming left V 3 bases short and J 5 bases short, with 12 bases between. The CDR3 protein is CASSSRPGDEQYF. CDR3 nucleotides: TGCGCCAGCAGCTCCCGACCTGGGGACGAGCAGTACTTC.

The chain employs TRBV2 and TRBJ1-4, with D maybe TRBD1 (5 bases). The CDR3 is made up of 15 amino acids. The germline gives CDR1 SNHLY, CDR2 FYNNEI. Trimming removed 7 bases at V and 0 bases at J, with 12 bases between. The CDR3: CASTPGQATNEKLFF. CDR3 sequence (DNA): TGTGCCAGCACCCCCGGACAAGCAACTAATGAAAAACTGTTTTTT.

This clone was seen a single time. CDR3 coding DNA: TGTGCCACCCCTTCTCTGGGGGGATATGGCTACACCTTC. This codes for CATPSLGGYGYTF. The rearrangement joins TRBV2 to TRBJ1-2, with D tentatively TRBD1 (5 bases). Trimming took 10 bases from V and 5 from J, leaving 17 bases between them. This CDR3 comprises 13 residues. Germline CDR1 reads SNHLY; CDR2 reads FYNNEI.

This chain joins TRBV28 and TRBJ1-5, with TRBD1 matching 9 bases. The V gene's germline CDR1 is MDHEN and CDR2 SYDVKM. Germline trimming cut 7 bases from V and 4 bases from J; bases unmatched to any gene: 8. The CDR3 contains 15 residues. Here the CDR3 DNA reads TGTGCCAGCACCTCACCCGGGACAGGGAATCAGCCCCAGCATTTT. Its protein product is CASTSPGTGNQPQHF.

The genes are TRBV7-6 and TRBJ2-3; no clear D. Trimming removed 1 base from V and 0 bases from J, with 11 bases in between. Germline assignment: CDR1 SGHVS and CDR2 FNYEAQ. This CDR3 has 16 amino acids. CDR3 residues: CASSLVLGSSTDTQYF. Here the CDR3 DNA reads TGTGCCAGCAGCTTAGTACTCGGCTCTAGCACAGATACGCAGTATTTT.

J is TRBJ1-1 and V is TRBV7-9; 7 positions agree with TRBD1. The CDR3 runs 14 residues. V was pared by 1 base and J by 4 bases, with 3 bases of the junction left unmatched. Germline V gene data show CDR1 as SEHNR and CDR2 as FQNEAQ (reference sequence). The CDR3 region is CASSLEGASTEAFF. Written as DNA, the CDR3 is TGTGCCAGCAGCTTAGAGGGGGCGTCCACTGAAGCTTTCTTT.

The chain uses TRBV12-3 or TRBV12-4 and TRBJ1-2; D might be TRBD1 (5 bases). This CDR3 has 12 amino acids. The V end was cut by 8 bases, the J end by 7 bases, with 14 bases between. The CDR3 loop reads CASAQSGPGYTF. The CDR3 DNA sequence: TGTGCCAGCGCCCAGTCGGGACCTGGCTACACCTTC.

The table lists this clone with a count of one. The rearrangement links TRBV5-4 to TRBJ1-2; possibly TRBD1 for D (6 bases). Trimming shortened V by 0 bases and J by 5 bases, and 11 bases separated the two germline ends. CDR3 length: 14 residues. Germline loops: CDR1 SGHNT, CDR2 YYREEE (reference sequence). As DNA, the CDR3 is TGTGCCAGCAGCTTGGCAGGGGTCGGGTATGGCTACACCTTC. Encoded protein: CASSLAGVGYGYTF.

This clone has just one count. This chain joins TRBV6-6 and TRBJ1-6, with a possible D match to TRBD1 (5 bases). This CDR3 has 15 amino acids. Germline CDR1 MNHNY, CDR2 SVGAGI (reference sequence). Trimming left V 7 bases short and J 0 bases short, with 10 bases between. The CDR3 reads CASNGDSSYNSPLHF. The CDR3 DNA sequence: TGTGCCAGCAATGGCGACAGCTCCTATAATTCACCCCTCCACTTT.